Below, 6 T cell receptor beta chains from the same sample are listed, as sequenced in a study of blood T cells in healthy people across ages (dated by TCRdb to about 2015). The receptor library was made with 5' RACE. Sequencing took place on an Illumina HiSeq 2500. A second about 6 to 11 cycle PCR used a sample-barcoded 5' primer and a J-beta primer mix. TCRdb cleaned the public reads at Q25 with fastp, built clones with MiXCR and kept in-frame beta chains. Rows with a matching CDR3 protein are joined into one entry that keeps the most common DNA and genes. The table for this sample lists roughly 900,000 distinct CDR3 sequences; 29% of them were counted only once. The top ten clonotypes cover 15% to 20% of the sample. Sequencing was performed on blood. All receptors derive from a woman at least 80 years old in good health.

In its sample, this clonotype was seen many times. The V gene is TRBV9, the J gene TRBJ2-1, with D perhaps TRBD2 (6 bases). Germline V gene sequence: CDR1 SGDLS, CDR2 YYNGEE. V was clipped by 3 bases and J by 7 bases, with 11 bases between them. This CDR3 spans 13 amino acids. CDR3 DNA sequence: TGTGCCAGCAGCGGGCTAGCGCTGAATGAGCAGTTCTTC. Protein sequence: CASSGLALNEQFF.

The table lists this clonotype with a few counts. The chain couples TRBV11-2 to TRBJ1-6, with 7 bases aligning to TRBD1. The CDR3 loop spans 16 amino acids. Germline CDR1 is SGHAT and CDR2 is FQNNGV. The J segment lost 7 bases and the V segment lost 0 bases, leaving 6 bases of the junction unmatched. The CDR3 DNA follows: TGTGCCAGCAGCTTAGATACGGGGACAGCCAATTCACCCCTCCACTTT. This gives the protein CASSLDTGTANSPLHF.

The table lists this clonotype with a count of one. The rearrangement joins TRBV5-1 to TRBJ2-3, with D perhaps matching TRBD1 (6 bases). CDR3 size: 15 residues. V shed 0 bases and J shed 2 bases, with 10 bases lying between them. Germline loops: CDR1 SGHRS, CDR2 YFSETQ. The CDR3 sequence is CASSLDLGATDTQYF. CDR3 DNA sequence: TGCGCCAGCAGCTTGGACCTGGGGGCCACAGATACGCAGTATTTT.

This clonotype was counted many times. The chain combines TRBV6-2 or TRBV6-3 with TRBJ2-3, with D tentatively TRBD1 (5 bases). The CDR3 loop spans 15 amino acids. V lost 8 bases and J lost 3, with 18 bases in between. The V gene's germline CDR1 is MNHEY and CDR2 SVGEGT. The CDR3 reads CASARRAGMTDTQYF. CDR3 sequence (DNA): TGTGCCAGCGCCCGTAGGGCAGGGATGACAGATACGCAGTATTTT.

This clonotype was seen ten or more times. The chain is built from TRBV4-3 and TRBJ2-5, with TRBD2 identical over 10 bases. Germline CDR1 LGHNA, CDR2 YSLEER. The CDR3 runs 16 residues. V shed 0 bases and J 3 bases; nucleotides not matched to a gene: 4. CDR3 loop: CASSQDLLAGKETQYF. CDR3 coding DNA: TGCGCCAGCAGCCAAGACCTACTAGCGGGAAAAGAGACCCAGTACTTC.

DNA for the CDR3: TGCAGGGGGGGAGGTACCTATAATTCACCCCTCCACTTT. Its protein product is CRGGGTYNSPLHF. The J gene is TRBJ1-6, the V gene TRBV20-1; D is perhaps TRBD1 (5 bases). The CDR3 runs 13 residues. Germline assignment: CDR1 DFQATT and CDR2 SNEGSKA (reference sequence).